The following is a T cell receptor (beta chain) sequence with its context. These data belong to a study of blood T cell repertoires in COVID-19. Study context: Samples representing acute and convalescent COVID-19 were sourced from the United States, Italy and Spain.

V was pared by 3 bases and J by 0 bases, with 9 bases between. Germline V gene sequence: CDR1 MNHEY, CDR2 SMNVEV (reference sequence). The CDR3 length is 15 residues. Original processing methods: Estimation of nucleated cell counts was performed using reference gene primer amplification. Method: immunoSEQ multiplex PCR; TCRdb's copy keeps in-frame clones and lacks some. D and trimming were read from the DNA, whereas the V and J calls and clone size are those reported in that table. The table records 250,000 or so clones, around 87% of them present only once. The TCR sequence derives from a woman aged 60-75 years with COVID-19, enrolled during active disease. This rearrangement joins TRBV27 to TRBJ2-1, with D unresolved. Sample: peripheral blood. The CDR3 sequence: CASSLGTSSYNEQFF. CDR3 DNA sequence: TGTGCCAGCAGTTTGGGCACGAGCTCCTACAATGAGCAGTTCTTC.